This T cell receptor (beta chain) was obtained from a study of T cells in Graves' hyperthyroidism and ophthalmopathy. About the study: Any treatment followed the collection of peripheral blood at initial diagnosis. Findings and caveats of the study: Separation of ophthalmopathy from stable hyperthyroidism was achieved by a 13 V-J model. The blood repertoire included most of the expanded thyroid clonotypes above 0.001.

Germline-derived CDR1 and CDR2 are SGDLS and YYNGEE. The length of the CDR3 is 15 residues. Trimming removed 5 bases from V and 10 bases from J, with 25 bases in between. Inclusion characteristics of ophthalmopathy patients comprised a Clinical Activity Score of at least 3, a NOSPECS grade of at least 4, and duration under 3 months. TCR beta CDR3 region amplification was performed from RNA transcripts. First-round RT-PCR targeting the TCR CDR3 was performed with the HTBI primer set. MiXCR, applied by TCRdb to the multiplex PCR reads, yields one record per CDR3 protein. The table lists around 300,000 distinct CDR3 sequences, roughly 20% of them singletons. About this clonotype: Its target is not known.

Sequencing used blood. This clonotype originated in a man between 25 and 39 years old with Graves' ophthalmopathy. This chain links TRBV9 with TRBJ2-7; possibly TRBD1 for D (9 bases). The CDR3 region is CASSSRGGTGTRQYF. CDR3 in DNA: TGTGCCAGCAGTTCACGGGGGGGGACAGGGACGAGACAGTACTTC.